Listed here is a single T cell receptor (beta chain). What it binds is not known. This sample was included in a study of cytomegalovirus exposure and HLA in healthy donors. Overall study findings and caveats: Further analysis, carried out later, found HLA-associated TCR beta chains more clonally expanded than equally common other chains. Association of a missense DCLRE1C variant with TCR beta V- and J-gene trimming was reported in a later analysis.

Germline loops: CDR1 SQVTM, CDR2 ANQGSEA. With 5 bases removed from V and 1 base from J, the gap between germline ends came to 9 bases. The CDR3 length is 13 residues. The PCR employed 60 Vbeta primers together with 13 Jbeta primers. Measured with immunoSEQ multiplex PCR; TCRdb has only the in-frame clones, and not every one. The sample records 85,000 to 95,000 clones, 74% being singletons. The receptor comes from a man aged 30-40 years in good health and CMV-seropositive. What was sequenced was PBMCs. The chain combines TRBV29-1 with TRBJ1-5; maybe TRBD1 (6 bases). CDR3 region: CSVTQGSNQPQHF. In nucleotides, the CDR3 is TGCAGCGTTACCCAGGGGAGCAATCAGCCCCAGCATTTT. The variable domain in full, with the rest retrieved from reference TRBV29-1 and TRBJ1-5, is SAVISQKPSRDICQRGTSLTIQCQVDSQVTMMFWYRQQPGQSLTLIATANQGSEATYESGFVIDKFPISRPNLTFSTLTVSNMSPEDSSIYLCSVTQGSNQPQHFGDGTRLSIL.